This entry lists 30 T cell receptor beta chains sequenced from one sample in a study of T cell repertoires in aging, cancer and after chemotherapy. Rearranged V-D-J TRB sequences were amplified with a mixed TRB-A/B primer pool. TCRdb processed the multiplex PCR reads anew with MiXCR; each CDR3 protein has one entry. This table holds around 8,600 distinct CDR3 sequences, about 25% found once. Peripheral blood genomic DNA, not sorted cells or RNA, was the template. Sequenced material: blood. Receptor source: a human donor with a blood cancer. The donor label of this sample is uncertain.

This clonotype counts as medium-sized. CDR3 DNA: TGTGCCTGGAGTATGGGCAGGGGAAGTGAAAAACTGTTTTTT. Its translation: CAWSMGRGSEKLFF. The chain recombines TRBV30 with TRBJ1-4, with D possibly matching TRBD1 (6 bases). Germline CDR1 is GTSNPN and CDR2 is SVGIG (reference sequence). This CDR3 comprises 14 residues. Trimming cost V 2 bases and J 7 bases, with 14 bases left between them.

The rearrangement links TRBV24-1 to TRBJ2-5, with no clear D. V lost 1 base, J lost 3 bases, and 5 bases lay in between. The CDR3 is 13 residues long. From germline, CDR1 is KGHDR and CDR2 SFDVKD. The CDR3 DNA reads as TGTGCCACCAGTGATTTCCCCAAAGAGACCCAGTACTTC. Translating gives CATSDFPKETQYF.

The J gene is TRBJ2-1, the V gene TRBV6-5; no clear D. The V end lost 2 bases, the J end lost 3 bases, and 5 bases lay between the germline ends. The length of the CDR3 is 13 residues. Germline V gene data show CDR1 as MNHEY and CDR2 as SVGAGI. For the CDR3, the DNA is TGTGCCAGCAGTTACGCAGACTACAATGAGCAGTTCTTC. Its protein is CASSYADYNEQFF.

This clonotype is classed as medium-sized. The chain uses TRBV6-5 and TRBJ2-1, with 9 bases aligning to TRBD1. There are 15 residues in the CDR3. Germline assignment: CDR1 MNHEY and CDR2 SVGAGI. V dropped 6 bases and J dropped 2; count of bases not matched to a gene: 5. The CDR3 here is CASRRGDRAYNEQFF. CDR3 DNA: TGTGCCAGCAGACGCGGGGACAGGGCCTACAATGAGCAGTTCTTC.

V gene TRBV6-1 combines with J gene TRBJ2-1; D is perhaps TRBD1 or TRBD2 (6 bases each). The CDR3 length is 13 residues. The V and J ends lost 5 bases and 4 bases respectively, with 9 bases between them. The germline V gene has CDR1 MNHNS and CDR2 SASEGT. This CDR3 is CASSRGVYNEQFF. For the CDR3, the DNA is TGTGCCAGCAGTAGGGGGGTTTACAATGAGCAGTTCTTC.

This clonotype is classed as medium-sized (0.01 to 0.1%). The chain is built from TRBV19 and TRBJ1-5; the match to TRBD1 covers 7 bases. The CDR3 sequence is 17 residues long. Germline CDR1 LNHDA, CDR2 SQIVND (reference sequence). V gave up 1 base and J gave up 5 bases; unmatched junction bases: 11. The CDR3 DNA sequence: TGTGCCAGTAGTATAGCGCAAAGGACCAGGGGGGATCAGCCCCAGCATTTT. The encoded protein is CASSIAQRTRGDQPQHF. The full variable domain, completed using reference TRBV19 and TRBJ1-5, is DGGITQSPKYLFRKEGQNVTLSCEQNLNHDAMYWYRQDPGQGLRLIYYSQIVNDFQKGDIAEGYSVSREKKESFPLTVTSAQKNPTAFYLCASSIAQRTRGDQPQHFGDGTRLSIL.

There are a few counts of this clonotype. J is TRBJ2-1 and V is TRBV5-1; 10 bases align to TRBD1. The germline CDR1 and CDR2 sequences are SGHRS and YFSETQ. V was clipped by 0 bases and J by 4 bases; unmatched bases: 4. The CDR3 extends over 16 amino acids. As DNA, the CDR3 is TGCGCCAGCAGCTTGGTTTCGGGACAGGGGTACAATGAGCAGTTCTTC. As protein: CASSLVSGQGYNEQFF.

This clonotype was seen a handful of times. The chain joins TRBV6-5 to TRBJ1-1, with 9 bases matching TRBD1. The junction had 5 bases not matched to a gene; V was cut back by 5 bases and J by 4 bases. Germline V gene sequence: CDR1 MNHEY, CDR2 SVGAGI. The CDR3 spans 14 residues. This CDR3 reads CASSNTGGGTEAFF. For the CDR3, the DNA is TGTGCCAGCAGTAATACAGGGGGCGGCACTGAAGCTTTCTTT.

This clonotype was found a few times. V gene TRBV27 combines with J gene TRBJ1-6, with 7 bases fitting TRBD1. With V trimmed by 7 bases and J by 8 bases, 11 bases remained unmatched. The CDR3 has 15 amino acids. In germline, CDR1 is MNHEY, CDR2 SMNVEV (reference sequence). The CDR3 DNA reads TGTGCCAGCACACCGGGACAGCCTAACCATTCACCCCTCCACTTT. This codes for CASTPGQPNHSPLHF.

The chain links TRBV12-3 or TRBV12-4 to TRBJ2-7; D is undetermined. The CDR3 extends over 12 amino acids. Trimming left V 0 bases short and J 5 bases short, with 5 bases between. The CDR3 here is CASSLAGNEQYF. Written as DNA, the CDR3 is TGTGCCAGCAGTTTAGCGGGCAACGAGCAGTACTTC.

This clonotype was seen a few times. V and J are TRBV5-1 and TRBJ2-7; D might be TRBD1 (6 bases). The germline gives CDR1 SGHRS, CDR2 YFSETQ. This CDR3 contains 15 residues. The ends were cut back, 4 bases at V and 3 bases at J, with 17 bases in the middle. The CDR3 spells CASSPRGQSYYEQYF. CDR3 nucleotides: TGCGCCAGCAGCCCACGGGGACAATCCTACTACGAGCAGTACTTC.

The chain uses TRBV30 and TRBJ1-2; TRBD1 aligns across 10 bases. Per germline, CDR1 GTSNPN and CDR2 SVGIG (reference sequence). V shed 3 bases, J shed 2 bases, and the junction held 3 bases outside the gene matches. CDR3 length: 14 amino acids. The CDR3 DNA reads as TGTGCCTGGAGCCAGGGACAGGGGAACTATGGCTACACCTTC. Amino acid sequence: CAWSQGQGNYGYTF.

This clonotype is judged medium-sized (0.01 to 0.1%). The CDR3 is CASSLGTGAETQYF. DNA of the CDR3: TGTGCCAGCAGTCTCGGGACTGGGGCAGAGACCCAGTACTTC. This rearrangement joins TRBV27 to TRBJ2-5; tentative D call: TRBD2 (6 bases). The CDR3 has 14 amino acids. The V end was cut by 5 bases, the J end by 4 bases, with 14 bases between. Germline-derived CDR1 and CDR2 are MNHEY and SMNVEV (reference sequence).

This chain links TRBV24-1 with TRBJ2-7, with D tentatively TRBD1 (5 bases). Deletions cut 7 bases from V and 7 bases from J, with 16 bases between. The CDR3 sequence is 13 residues long. Per the germline V gene, CDR1 is KGHDR and CDR2 is SFDVKD. Here the CDR3 reads CATSNRSRGEQYF. CDR3 sequence (DNA): TGTGCCACCAGCAACAGGAGTCGAGGTGAGCAGTACTTC.

The genes are TRBV15 and TRBJ1-1; possibly TRBD1 for D (5 bases). CDR1 LNHNV and CDR2 YYDKDF come from the germline V gene (reference sequence). Trimming took off 4 bases at V and 0 bases at J, with 27 bases between the two ends. This CDR3 contains 20 residues. The CDR3 bases are TGTGCCACCAGCAAATATGGGGCCGACCCCCGGGGATACATGAACACTGAAGCTTTCTTT. It encodes CATSKYGADPRGYMNTEAFF.

The chain recombines TRBV18 with TRBJ1-3, with D possibly being TRBD1 (6 bases). The CDR3 extends over 16 amino acids. V lost 6 bases to trimming and J lost 0 bases, with 15 bases between them. The germline CDR1 and CDR2 sequences are KGHSH and LQKENI. CDR3 region: CASSRSGQSSGNTIYF. The CDR3 DNA is TGTGCCAGCTCGCGATCGGGACAAAGCTCTGGAAACACCATATATTTT.

By share, this clonotype ranks as medium-sized. The genes are TRBV30 and TRBJ1-2; no reliable D call. Trimming took 4 bases from V and 2 from J, leaving 5 bases between them. The CDR3 covers 11 residues. Germline CDR1 GTSNPN, CDR2 SVGIG (reference sequence). CDR3 sequence reads: CAWTGNYGYTF. The DNA for the CDR3 is TGTGCCTGGACGGGGAACTATGGCTACACCTTC.

This clonotype was found once. The chain couples TRBV24-1 to TRBJ1-5, with 9 nucleotides matching TRBD1. There are 16 residues in the CDR3. Per the germline V gene, CDR1 is KGHDR and CDR2 is SFDVKD. J lost 5 bases, V lost 4 bases, and 8 bases had no gene match. CDR3 amino acids: CATSEPGTGPDQPQHF. In DNA form, the CDR3 reads TGTGCCACCAGTGAACCCGGGACAGGGCCTGATCAGCCCCAGCATTTT.

Many counts were recorded for this clonotype. This chain links TRBV6-1 with TRBJ2-5; 8 bases are a match to TRBD1. Unmatched junction bases numbered 12, after V lost 8 bases and J lost 1 base. The CDR3 runs to 16 residues. The germline V gene encodes CDR1 MNHNS and CDR2 SASEGT. This CDR3 is CASQTGVGDAQETQYF. The CDR3 nucleotides read TGTGCCAGCCAGACAGGGGTTGGGGACGCCCAAGAGACCCAGTACTTC.

The chain recombines TRBV7-9 with TRBJ1-6; D remains unclear. The CDR3 has 14 residues. Per the germline V gene, CDR1 is SEHNR and CDR2 is FQNEAQ (reference sequence). V was cut by 6 bases and J by 7 bases, with 13 bases left in between. For the CDR3, the DNA is TGTGCCAGCAGACCAGCCGGGCCCAATTCACCCCTCCACTTT. Protein: CASRPAGPNSPLHF.

This clonotype was seen a few times. V is TRBV5-1 and J is TRBJ2-2; no definite D call. The germline V gene has CDR1 SGHRS and CDR2 YFSETQ. This CDR3 comprises 17 residues. V was clipped by 1 base and J by 3 bases, with 16 bases between them. The CDR3 region is CASSLTLGGAHTGELFF. The CDR3 DNA sequence: TGCGCCAGCAGCTTGACCCTTGGTGGCGCGCACACCGGGGAGCTGTTTTTT. Combining the CDR3 with reference TRBV5-1 and TRBJ2-2 gives the whole variable domain KAGVTQTPRYLIKTRGQQVTLSCSPISGHRSVSWYQQTPGQGLQFLFEYFSETQRNKGNFPGRFSGRQFSNSRSEMNVSTLELGDSALYLCASSLTLGGAHTGELFFGEGSRLTVL.

The V and J genes are TRBV28 and TRBJ2-2; a possible D gene is TRBD1 (5 bases). V was clipped by 8 bases and J by 5 bases, with 18 bases between them. The CDR3 contains 15 residues. Germline CDR1 and CDR2: MDHEN and SYDVKM. DNA for the CDR3: TGTGCCAGCTTTCCCCCAGGGATTGGGACCGGGGAGCTGTTTTTT. This translates into CASFPPGIGTGELFF.

The chain uses TRBV5-6 and TRBJ1-2; D call uncertain. The CDR3 sequence is 14 residues long. V lost 2 bases to trimming and J lost 0 bases, with 8 bases between them. Germline loops: CDR1 SGHDT, CDR2 YYEEEE. CDR3 in DNA: TGTGCCAGCAGCTTATCGGGAACTAACTATGGCTACACCTTC. Protein sequence: CASSLSGTNYGYTF.

This clonotype appeared a single time. The V call is TRBV27, the J call TRBJ1-6; D is ambiguous. V dropped 3 bases and J dropped 5 bases, with 11 bases sitting between them. The germline V gene has CDR1 MNHEY and CDR2 SMNVEV (reference sequence). This CDR3 is built from 15 residues. The CDR3 here is CASSFRGIDNSPLHF. CDR3 nucleotides: TGTGCCAGCAGTTTCCGAGGGATTGATAATTCACCCCTCCACTTT.

This clonotype was counted only a few times. This rearrangement joins TRBV5-1 to TRBJ2-7; D is undetermined. V was cut by 0 bases and J by 4 bases, with 8 bases left in between. Germline lookup yields CDR1 SGHRS and CDR2 YFSETQ. The CDR3 has 13 amino acids. The chain's CDR3 is CASSLAVTYEQYF. The CDR3 region has the DNA TGCGCCAGCAGCTTGGCTGTGACTTACGAGCAGTACTTC.

This clonotype was seen only once. This chain connects TRBV14 to TRBJ2-1, with 10 bases aligning to TRBD1. The CDR3 runs to 17 residues. Germline assignment: CDR1 SGHDN and CDR2 FVKESK. V gave up 0 bases and J gave up 7 bases; unmatched junction bases: 9. CDR3 bases: TGTGCCAGCAGCCAAGATAAGGGGGACAGGGGATTGAATGAGCAGTTCTTC. Encoded protein: CASSQDKGDRGLNEQFF. The full variable domain, in which reference TRBV14 and TRBJ2-1 provide the parts outside the CDR3, is EAGVTQFPSHSVIEKGQTVTLRCDPISGHDNLYWYRRVMGKEIKFLLHFVKESKQDESGMPNNRFLAERTGGTYSTLKVQPAELEDSGVYFCASSQDKGDRGLNEQFFGPGTRLTVL.

In regard to this clonotype: A much larger clone differs by one base, so this may be a read error. The chain is built from TRBV27 and TRBJ2-7, with D perhaps being TRBD1 or TRBD2 (5 bases each). Germline V CDR1 and CDR2: MNHEY, SMNVEV (reference sequence). The V end was cut by 1 base, the J end by 7 bases, with 11 bases between. CDR3 length: 13 amino acids. The CDR3 DNA reads TGTGCCAGCAGTTTATGGGGGTTAAATGAGCAGTACTTC. Translating it yields CASSLWGLNEQYF.

By share, this clonotype ranks as medium-sized. V usage is TRBV19 and J usage is TRBJ2-3, with D possibly TRBD2 on 6 matching bases. There are 14 residues in the CDR3. Per the germline V gene, CDR1 is LNHDA and CDR2 is SQIVND (reference sequence). V gave up 6 bases and J gave up 3 bases, with 13 bases separating them. DNA for the CDR3: TGTGCCAGTAGGTTCGGGAGCGGGACAGATACGCAGTATTTT. It encodes CASRFGSGTDTQYF.

The V call is TRBV6-4, the J call TRBJ2-3; 11 bases are a match to TRBD2. CDR1 MRHNA and CDR2 SNTAGT come from the germline V gene. This CDR3 has 16 amino acids. Trimming removed 6 bases from V and 2 bases from J; junction bases left unmatched: 7. The CDR3 nucleotides read TGTGCCAGCAGCGCAGGGACTAGCGGCTACACAGATACGCAGTATTTT. Amino acids: CASSAGTSGYTDTQYF.

J is TRBJ1-1 and V is TRBV12-3 or TRBV12-4; D is possibly TRBD1 (6 bases). V lost 3 bases and J 1 base, leaving 6 bases between the germline ends. This CDR3 has 13 amino acids. The DNA of the CDR3 is TGTGCCAGCAGTTTGGGACAGAACACTGAAGCTTTCTTT. It translates to CASSLGQNTEAFF.